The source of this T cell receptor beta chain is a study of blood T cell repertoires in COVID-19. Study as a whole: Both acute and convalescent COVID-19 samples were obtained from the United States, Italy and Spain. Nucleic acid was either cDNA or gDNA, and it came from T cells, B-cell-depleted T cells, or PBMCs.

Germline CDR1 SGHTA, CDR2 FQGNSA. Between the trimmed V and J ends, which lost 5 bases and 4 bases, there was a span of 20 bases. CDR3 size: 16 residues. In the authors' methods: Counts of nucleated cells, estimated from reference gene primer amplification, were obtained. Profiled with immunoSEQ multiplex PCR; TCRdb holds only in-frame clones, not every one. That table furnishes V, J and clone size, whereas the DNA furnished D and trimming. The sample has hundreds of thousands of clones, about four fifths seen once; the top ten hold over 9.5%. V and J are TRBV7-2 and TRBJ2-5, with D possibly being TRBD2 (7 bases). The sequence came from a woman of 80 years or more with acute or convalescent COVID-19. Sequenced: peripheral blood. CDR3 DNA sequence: TGTGCCAGCAGCACGATAGGAGGGGGGGCCGGAGAGACCCAGTACTTC. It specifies CASSTIGGGAGETQYF.